This T cell receptor (beta chain) was recovered during a study of identical twins. Points from the study as a whole: Models, which agreed with sharing between unrelated individuals, nonetheless underestimated the out-of-frame TCR alpha sharing seen in monozygotic twins. The study based its conclusions on cross-sectional statistical analysis and did not follow the same donors. There were fewer insertions in abundant cord blood beta clonotypes, but memory repertoires showed no such pattern.

Germline CDR1 reads ENHRY; CDR2 reads SYGVKD. V lost 2 bases and J 1 base, leaving 6 bases between the germline ends. The CDR3 length is 14 residues. cDNA molecules carried unique molecular identifiers, and template switching added a universal primer site. In TCRdb, the 5' RACE reads were re-called with MiXCR into one record per CDR3 protein. The sample includes 350,000 to 450,000 distinct CDR3 sequences, about a fifth of them seen just once. This clonotype was observed a few times. As yet, its antigen is unknown. Sequencing was done on a sample of naive T cells sorted from blood. The rearrangement uses TRBV10-3 and TRBJ2-1; D is possibly TRBD1 (5 bases). This clonotype was obtained from a man over 45 in good health. CDR3 sequence (DNA): TGTGCCATCAGTGAGCAGGGTTCCTACAATGAGCAGTTCTTC. Amino acids: CAISEQGSYNEQFF.